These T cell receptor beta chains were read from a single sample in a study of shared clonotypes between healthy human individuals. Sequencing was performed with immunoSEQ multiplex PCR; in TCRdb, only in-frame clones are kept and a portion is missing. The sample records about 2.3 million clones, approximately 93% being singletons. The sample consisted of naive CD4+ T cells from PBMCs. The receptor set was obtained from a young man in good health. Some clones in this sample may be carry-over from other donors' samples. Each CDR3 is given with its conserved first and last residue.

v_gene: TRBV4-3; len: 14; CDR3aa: CASSRNIGRAEAFF
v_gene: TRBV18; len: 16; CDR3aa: CASSPTGTGGGETQYF
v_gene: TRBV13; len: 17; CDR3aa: CASSLGLQSISYNEQFF
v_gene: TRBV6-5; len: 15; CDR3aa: CASSYQDLGAGAQYF
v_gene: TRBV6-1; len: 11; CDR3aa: CASSQDEKQFF
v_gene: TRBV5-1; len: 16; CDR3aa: CASSFLAGGKTGELFF
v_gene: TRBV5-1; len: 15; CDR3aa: CASSLAGTVLREQYF
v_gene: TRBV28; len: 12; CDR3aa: CASSSLVYEQFF
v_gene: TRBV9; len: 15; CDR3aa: CASSLTSGTYNEQFF
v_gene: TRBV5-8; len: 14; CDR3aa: CASSYRQGSETQYF
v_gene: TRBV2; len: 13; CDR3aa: CASSNQETGELFF
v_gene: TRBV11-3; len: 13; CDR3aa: CASSSRGFPEAFF
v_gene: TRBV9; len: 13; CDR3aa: CASSIAGVNEQFF
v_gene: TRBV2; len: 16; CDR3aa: CASSFPQRAPVDTQYF
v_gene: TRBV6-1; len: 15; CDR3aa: CASSLIAESYNEQFF
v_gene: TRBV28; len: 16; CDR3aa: CASSLSDRTVNYGYTF
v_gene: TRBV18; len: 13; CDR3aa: CASSGQGAEGYTF
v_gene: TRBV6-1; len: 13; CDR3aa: CASSERENQPQHF
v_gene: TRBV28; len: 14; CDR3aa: CASTPGTASYEQYF
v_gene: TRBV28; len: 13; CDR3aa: CASSFDGQETQYF
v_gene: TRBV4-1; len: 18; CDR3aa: CASSQDRGGSSSGNTIYF
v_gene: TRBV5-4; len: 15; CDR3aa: CASTPSGRATDTQYF
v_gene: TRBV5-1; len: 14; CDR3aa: CASSFGQGANEQYF
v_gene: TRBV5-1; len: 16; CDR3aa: CASRGLAGGPGNEQFF
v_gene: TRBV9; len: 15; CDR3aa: CASSIQGQGGYGYTF
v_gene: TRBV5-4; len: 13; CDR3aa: CASSPWVGETQYF
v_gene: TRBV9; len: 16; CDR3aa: CASSRLAGVVVDEQFF
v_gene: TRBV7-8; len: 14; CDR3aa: CASSLASGSIEQYF
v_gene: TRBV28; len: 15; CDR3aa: CASSFRDRRPYEQYF
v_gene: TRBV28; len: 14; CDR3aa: CASSLGTSTYEQYF
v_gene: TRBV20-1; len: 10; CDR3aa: CSASSREQFF
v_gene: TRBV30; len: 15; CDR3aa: CAWSENGQGTDTQYF
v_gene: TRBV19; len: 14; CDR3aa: CASREEGRNYGYTF
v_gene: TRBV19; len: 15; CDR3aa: CASSITTSGGLEQFF
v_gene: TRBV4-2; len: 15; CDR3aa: CASSPARTSTYEQYF
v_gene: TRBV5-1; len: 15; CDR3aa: CASSFGSQGTYEQYF
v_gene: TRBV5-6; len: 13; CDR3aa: CARGTAWGGELLF
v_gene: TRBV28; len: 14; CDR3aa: CASREGQGYNEQFF
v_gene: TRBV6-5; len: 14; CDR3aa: CASSYSKQGHWAFF
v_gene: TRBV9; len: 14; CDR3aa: CASSASDSSYEQYF
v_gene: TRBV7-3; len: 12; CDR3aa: CASSVGTGELFF
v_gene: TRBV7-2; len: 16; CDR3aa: CASSLALSPSTDTQYF
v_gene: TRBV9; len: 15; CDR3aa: CASSVGAGIVYEQFF
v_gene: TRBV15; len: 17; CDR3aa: CATSRDTAGGTNNEQFF
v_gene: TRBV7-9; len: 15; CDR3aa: CASSDGLGSYNEQFF
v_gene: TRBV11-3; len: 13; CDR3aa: CASSLGQGARAFF
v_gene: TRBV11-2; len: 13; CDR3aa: CASSPRHTYGYTF
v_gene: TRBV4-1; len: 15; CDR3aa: CASSQVGVGGDTQYF
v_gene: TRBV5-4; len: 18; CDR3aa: CASSLGLAGGGSYNEQFF
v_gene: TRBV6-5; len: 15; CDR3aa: CASSYRANSNQPQHF
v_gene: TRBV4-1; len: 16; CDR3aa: CASSQGRTRPRDTQYF
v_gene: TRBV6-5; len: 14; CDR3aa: CATRQGGPGNTIYF
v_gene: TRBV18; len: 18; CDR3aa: CASSPRIGGSGRSGEQYF
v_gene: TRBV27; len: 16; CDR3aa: CASSFSRRDRVDGYTF